This T cell receptor (beta chain) was identified during a study of blood T cells in healthy people across ages. Study-wide points: Calculation of diversity from one million T cells yielded estimates considered to be underestimates.

Details on this clonotype: As yet, its antigen is unknown.

Germline lookup yields CDR1 MNHNS and CDR2 SASEGT. Trimming took 11 bases from V and 10 from J, leaving 21 bases between them. The length of the CDR3 is 13 residues. The use of a sample-barcoded 5' primer and a J-beta primer mix characterized a second PCR of roughly 6 to 12 cycles. All cDNA molecules were each tagged by a template-switch adaptor with 12 random nucleotides. TCRdb itself ran the 5' RACE reads through MiXCR, one entry per CDR3 protein. The profile shows approximately 1,000,000 distinct CDR3 sequences, 35% to 50% of them singletons. This clonotype was sampled from an older woman in good health. This chain links TRBV6-1 with TRBJ2-1, with D tentatively TRBD1 (5 bases). Sequencing input: blood. CDR3 region: CAEGAGPWFEQFF. CDR3 coding DNA: TGTGCCGAAGGGGCCGGACCCTGGTTCGAGCAGTTCTTC.